The 27 T cell receptor beta chains listed next were all sequenced from one sample in a study of Graves' ophthalmopathy and Graves' hyperthyroidism. Amplification of the TCR beta CDR3 regions used RNA transcripts (as template). An initial RT-PCR round employing HTBI primers preceded a second-round multiplex PCR. Using its own MiXCR run on the multiplex PCR reads, TCRdb lists one record per CDR3 protein. The table includes some 370,000 distinct CDR3 sequences, approximately 18% detected once. The sample was peripheral blood. Source of these receptors: an adult woman with stable Graves' hyperthyroidism.

At least ten counts were recorded for this clonotype. This chain links TRBV11-2 with TRBJ2-2; TRBD2 matches at 8 bases. V was pared by 5 bases and J by 7 bases, with 15 bases of the junction left unmatched. The CDR3 has 17 residues. Germline CDR1 reads SGHAT; CDR2 reads FQNNGV. The CDR3 loop reads CASSRRVGTSDFGELFF. The CDR3, as DNA: TGTGCCAGCAGCCGCCGGGTAGGGACTAGTGATTTCGGGGAGCTGTTTTTT.

In this sample, this clonotype turned up many times. CDR3 sequence (DNA): TGCAGCGTTGAAGACCCCCTAGCGGGAAAACCTTACGAGCAGTACTTC. This sequence encodes CSVEDPLAGKPYEQYF. This chain connects TRBV29-1 to TRBJ2-7, with TRBD2 matching 9 bases. Trimming cost V 0 bases and J 4 bases; bases outside gene matches: 10. CDR1 is SQVTM, CDR2 ANQGSEA, per germline. The length of the CDR3 is 16 residues.

At least ten counts were recorded for this clonotype. The CDR3 bases are TGTGCCAGCAGTGAAACCCTACCTGGGGGTCAGCCCCAGCATTTT. Translation: CASSETLPGGQPQHF. The rearrangement uses TRBV2 and TRBJ1-5, with D tentatively TRBD1 (5 bases). The CDR3 length is 15 residues. Trimming stripped 2 bases from V and 6 bases from J, with 14 bases between. Germline lookup yields CDR1 SNHLY and CDR2 FYNNEI.

This clonotype was counted at least ten times. The chain is built from TRBV6-1 and TRBJ2-7; a possible D gene is TRBD2 (5 bases). The CDR3 runs 12 residues. Trimming took off 8 bases at V and 0 bases at J, with 8 bases between the two ends. The germline V gene has CDR1 MNHNS and CDR2 SASEGT. The CDR3 reads CASRGNSYEQYF. The CDR3 DNA reads TGTGCCAGCCGAGGGAACTCCTACGAGCAGTACTTC.

At least ten counts were recorded for this clonotype. The J gene is TRBJ2-5, the V gene TRBV20-1; 9 bases map to TRBD1. This CDR3 is built from 14 residues. V trimming: 3 bases; J trimming: 4 bases; junction bases outside the gene matches: 6. Germline lookup yields CDR1 DFQATT and CDR2 SNEGSKA (reference sequence). CDR3 protein: CSASATGGLETQYF. Written as DNA, the CDR3 is TGCAGTGCTAGCGCGACAGGGGGTTTAGAGACCCAGTACTTC.

Ten or more counts support this clonotype. This chain uses TRBV24-1 with TRBJ2-2, with D perhaps TRBD2 (7 bases). Trimming cost V 3 bases and J 7 bases, with 17 bases left between them. The germline V gene encodes CDR1 KGHDR and CDR2 SFDVKD. The CDR3 sequence is 16 residues long. In nucleotides, the CDR3 is TGTGCCACCAGTGATATACTGGGGGGGCGCGGCGGGGAGCTGTTTTTT. Its translation: CATSDILGGRGGELFF.

Many counts were recorded for this clonotype. The chain couples TRBV27 to TRBJ1-1; unclear D gene. The germline V gene encodes CDR1 MNHEY and CDR2 SMNVEV (reference sequence). The CDR3 totals 13 residues. The ends were cut back, 8 bases at V and 2 bases at J, with 12 bases in the middle. This chain's CDR3 is CASSDGSNTEAFF. The CDR3 DNA is TGTGCCAGCTCGGACGGAAGCAACACTGAAGCTTTCTTT.

Turning to this clonotype: The junction shows a germline mismatch at one end, possibly a read error. The CDR3 DNA follows: TGTGCCAGCGGTGGACGGATAGGGACCTACGATCAGTACTTC. It encodes CASGGRIGTYDQYF. The chain has TRBV2 and TRBJ2-7; perhaps D is TRBD1 or TRBD2 (5 bases each). Germline-derived CDR1 and CDR2 are SNHLY and FYNNEI. CDR3 size: 14 residues.

Remarks on this clonotype: The germline gene is not matched at one end of the junction; a read error may be the cause. CDR3 sequence (DNA): TGTGCCAGCAGCCAACAGCCACCTGGGACTAGTGAATTC. It codes for CASSQQPPGTSEF. The gene calls are TRBV3-1 and TRBJ2-5; TRBD2 aligns across 8 bases. There are 13 residues in the CDR3. The germline CDR1 and CDR2 sequences are LGHDT and YNNKEL (reference sequence).

This clonotype was recorded once. The CDR3, as DNA: TGTGCCATCCGTCGTGAGGGCCTACACTATGGCTACACCTTC. The encoded protein is CAIRREGLHYGYTF. The chain links TRBV12-3 or TRBV12-4 to TRBJ1-2; D remains unclear. V was cut by 10 bases and J by 3 bases, with 18 bases left in between. The CDR3 contains 14 residues.

The sample holds many counts of this clonotype. This chain connects TRBV6-5 to TRBJ1-2; the D is unclear. The CDR3 sequence is 11 residues long. Germline values: CDR1 MNHEY, CDR2 SVGAGI. V shed 2 bases and J shed 7 bases, with 5 bases lying between them. CDR3: CASSYLGGYTF. The CDR3 DNA follows: TGTGCCAGCAGTTACCTTGGTGGCTACACCTTC.

As for this clonotype: A much more abundant neighbour one base away suggests this may be a read error. CDR3 coding DNA: TGTGCCAGCAGTTATGGGGGCGGCACCAATCAGCCCCAGCATTTT. Translating gives CASSYGGGTNQPQHF. V usage is TRBV6-2 or TRBV6-3 and J usage is TRBJ1-5, with a possible D match to TRBD1 (6 bases). CDR3 size: 15 residues. Germline V gene sequence: CDR1 MNHEY, CDR2 SVGEGT. Between the trimmed V and J ends, which lost 3 bases and 3 bases, there was a span of 12 bases.

This clonotype has at least ten counts. This chain connects TRBV4-3 to TRBJ2-7; the match to TRBD1 covers 7 bases. Germline V gives CDR1 LGHNA, CDR2 YSLEER. Losses at the gene ends were 4 bases for V and 1 base for J; bases not matched to a gene: 10. The CDR3 runs to 16 residues. The CDR3 nucleotides read TGCGCCAGCAGCCGTTTGACAGGGATCGGTTCCTACGAGCAGTACTTC. This encodes CASSRLTGIGSYEQYF.

In this sample, this clonotype turned up many times. The V and J genes are TRBV6-2 or TRBV6-3 and TRBJ2-5, with 9 bases matching TRBD1. This CDR3 has 13 residues. The germline CDR1 and CDR2 sequences are MNHEY and SVGEGT. The V gene end was trimmed by 6 bases and the J gene end by 1 base; junction bases not matched to a gene: 0. The CDR3 bases are TGTGCCAGCAGGACAGGGGGCCAAGAGACCCAGTACTTC. Its protein product is CASRTGGQETQYF.

This clonotype was counted at least ten times. The chain employs TRBV28 and TRBJ2-6; a weak D match, TRBD2 (5 bases). The V end lost 3 bases, the J end lost 0 bases, and 15 bases lay between the germline ends. Germline values: CDR1 MDHEN, CDR2 SYDVKM. This CDR3 has 18 amino acids. The CDR3 is CASSFTPGRGSGANVLTF. CDR3 nucleotides: TGTGCCAGCAGTTTTACCCCAGGACGGGGCTCTGGGGCCAACGTCCTGACTTTC.

This clonotype was detected ten times or more. This chain connects TRBV24-1 to TRBJ2-7, with D perhaps TRBD1 (6 bases). The germline CDR1 and CDR2 sequences are KGHDR and SFDVKD. This CDR3 spans 13 amino acids. Trimming left V 3 bases short and J 6 bases short, with 11 bases between. CDR3 amino acids: CATSDHRAGEQYF. As DNA, the CDR3 is TGTGCCACCAGTGATCACAGGGCGGGCGAGCAGTACTTC.

There are many counts of this clonotype. The genes are TRBV20-1 and TRBJ2-7; possible D gene TRBD1, 5 bases. Germline values: CDR1 DFQATT, CDR2 SNEGSKA (reference sequence). This CDR3 is built from 13 residues. V was trimmed by 6 bases and J by 3 bases, leaving 15 bases between them. The CDR3 spells CSATDTLVYEQYF. The CDR3 coding sequence is TGCAGTGCCACGGACACTCTGGTCTACGAGCAGTACTTC.

This clonotype was seen at least ten times. The V and J genes are TRBV20-1 and TRBJ2-5, with D unclear. V gave up 2 bases and J gave up 5 bases, with 15 bases separating them. The CDR3 runs to 14 residues. Looked up from germline, CDR1 is DFQATT and CDR2 is SNEGSKA (reference sequence). This CDR3 is CSARPASPGETQYF. Here the CDR3 DNA reads TGCAGTGCTAGACCTGCCTCACCCGGGGAGACCCAGTACTTC.

The sample holds many counts of this clonotype. The chain combines TRBV24-1 with TRBJ2-5, with 7 bases that match TRBD1. CDR1 and CDR2 (germline): KGHDR, SFDVKD. J was trimmed by 1 base and V by 9 bases; bases with no gene match: 4. The CDR3 covers 13 residues. CDR3: CATQGGSQETQYF. DNA for the CDR3: TGTGCCACCCAAGGGGGCAGCCAAGAGACCCAGTACTTC.

In this sample, this clonotype turned up many times. The chain links TRBV6-2 or TRBV6-3 to TRBJ1-5; D uncertain. Trimming removed 6 bases from V and 16 bases from J, with 22 bases in between. Germline V gene data show CDR1 as MNHEY and CDR2 as SVGEGT. The CDR3 has 13 residues. The CDR3 coding sequence is TGTGCCAGCAGGGGGATGGCCGGAAGGGATCATCATTTT. Protein: CASRGMAGRDHHF.

At least ten counts were recorded for this clonotype. The chain uses TRBV2 and TRBJ2-7; D is tentatively TRBD1 or TRBD2 (6 bases each). Germline loops: CDR1 SNHLY, CDR2 FYNNEI. The V end lost 11 bases, the J end lost 0 bases, and 11 bases lay between the germline ends. The CDR3 sequence is 12 residues long. CDR3 protein: CAGGGSSYEQYF. The CDR3 DNA reads as TGTGCCGGAGGGGGGAGCTCCTACGAGCAGTACTTC.

This clonotype was seen ten or more times. The chain is built from TRBV12-3 or TRBV12-4 and TRBJ1-2; D may be TRBD1 (5 bases). V was pared by 6 bases and J by 8 bases, with 19 bases between. This CDR3 is built from 14 residues. The CDR3 here is CASRNVFGARGYTF. CDR3 bases: TGTGCCAGCAGGAATGTGTTCGGGGCGAGGGGCTACACCTTC.

This clonotype was seen at least ten times. The rearrangement links TRBV6-5 to TRBJ2-4; no clear D gene. The length of the CDR3 is 18 residues. The V gene's germline CDR1 is MNHEY and CDR2 SVGAGI. The V end lost 2 bases, the J end lost 0 bases, and 17 bases lay between the germline ends. CDR3: CASSYRWAQGLAKNIQYF. The CDR3 nucleotides read TGTGCCAGCAGTTACCGCTGGGCCCAAGGCTTAGCCAAAAACATTCAGTACTTC.

This clonotype came up many times. This chain joins TRBV20-1 and TRBJ1-1; 7 nucleotides agree with TRBD1. Unmatched junction bases numbered 2, after V lost 4 bases and J lost 3 bases. CDR1 and CDR2 from the germline V gene are DFQATT and SNEGSKA (reference sequence). CDR3 length: 12 residues. CDR3 nucleotide sequence: TGCAGTGCTATGACAGGGTACACTGAAGCTTTCTTT. This codes for CSAMTGYTEAFF.

This clonotype was counted ten times or more. The chain employs TRBV12-3 or TRBV12-4 and TRBJ2-2, with TRBD1 matching over 7 bases. V dropped 5 bases and J dropped 1; count of bases not matched to a gene: 4. The CDR3 loop spans 15 amino acids. Here the CDR3 reads CASSTGTVNTGELFF. The CDR3 bases are TGTGCCAGCAGTACCGGGACAGTGAACACCGGGGAGCTGTTTTTT.

This clonotype was counted between two and nine times. The gene calls are TRBV20-1 and TRBJ1-1; 7 positions match TRBD1. The V segment lost 0 bases and the J segment 0 bases; nucleotides outside the gene matches: 10. This CDR3 is 17 amino acids long. From germline, CDR1 is DFQATT and CDR2 SNEGSKA (reference sequence). Written as DNA, the CDR3 is TGCAGTGCTAGAGATCCGGCCAGGGGGGTTATGAACACTGAAGCTTTCTTT. Translated: CSARDPARGVMNTEAFF.

With regard to this clonotype: A read error may account for a junction end that differs from germline. This chain uses TRBV13 with TRBJ2-7; D unresolved. CDR3 size: 12 residues. Germline V gene lookup returns CDR1 PRHDT and CDR2 FYEKMQ (reference sequence). The CDR3 reads CTSSLYSYEQYF. CDR3 sequence (DNA): TGTACCAGCAGCCTCTACTCCTACGAGCAGTACTTC.